This T cell receptor (beta chain) was sequenced for a study of shared clonotypes between healthy human individuals. Points from the study as a whole: Clonotype sharing across donors was expected to vary with sequencing depth. Genetic and exposure-history diversity was limited by the small donor number.

This clone was counted a few times. Its matching antigen is unknown. Tens of millions of PBMCs supplied genomic DNA for unsorted samples. Researchers divided each subset's genomic DNA evenly across several immunoSEQ plates. Measured with immunoSEQ multiplex PCR; TCRdb has only the in-frame clones, and not every one. Altogether about 600,000 clones are present, roughly 72% being singletons, with the ten largest covering about 12%. Input material: PBMCs. The receptor was derived from a woman aged 40 to 50 in good health. Some clones in this sample may be carry-over from other donors' samples.

CDR3 amino acids: CASRTGLRNIQYF. The CDR3 DNA follows: TGTGCCAGCAGAACAGGGTTAAGAAACATTCAGTACTTC. V and J are TRBV7-2 and TRBJ2-4, with TRBD1 as a possible D gene (6 bases). V was shortened by 6 bases and J by 6 bases, with 12 bases between the two germline ends. Germline-derived CDR1 and CDR2 are SGHTA and FQGNSA. This CDR3 is 13 amino acids long.